The subject of this entry is one T cell receptor (beta chain). This clonotype is deemed medium-sized (0.01 to 0.1%). No cognate antigen has been identified for it. No base quality values were provided; no much bigger clone lies one nucleotide off. The data are from a study of naive and memory T cell subsets listed by TCRdb under 2017. General notes on the study: The figure summarizing these samples reported about 10 blood donors, 7 tuberculin skin test biopsies and 3 saline control biopsies. Skin biopsies were taken from tuberculin skin test sites or from saline-injected control sites and were processed for RNA extraction as described before. Usually PCR2 was run as a SYBR Green qPCR and stopped at a set threshold, although low-input samples could use end-point PCR (approximately 6 cycles) instead. Study-wide conclusions, independent of this receptor: The RNA-based method was acknowledged to be potentially sensitive to changes in TCR transcripts with T cell activation and differentiation. The larger number of TCRs at tuberculin skin test sites was interpreted as T cell infiltration of a delayed type IV hypersensitivity reaction. Skin biopsy collection and RNA processing details were not given in the paper but referenced to earlier studies. TCR sequences were reportedly recovered from both types of skin biopsy, with far more TCRs being found at tuberculin skin test sites.

Per the publication, the treatment or condition label means: skin biopsy from PPD injection site in Mantoux-positive individual. The study reported a robust and sensitive protocol to amplify, sequence and analyze TCRs, based on 3' ligation of a UMI-containing oligonucleotide to TCR cDNA. Tuberculin skin test biopsies came from sites injected with PPD in individuals with a positive Mantoux test. Total RNA was used without cell sorting and was treated with RQ1 DNase before reverse transcription, with a target input of 1 to 1000 ng. Libraries were prepared from skin biopsies and whole blood to test how robust the pipeline was in samples where T cells are a minority population. The method behind the library was UMI-ligation and nested PCR. The ligated cDNA was amplified by four rounds of PCR, in which nested alpha and beta constant region primers were used together with the SP2 primer. For the blood and skin samples, reverse transcription of TCR RNA was done with SuperScript IV along with alpha and beta constant region primers. An oligonucleotide carrying the Illumina SP2 primer and a UMI was ligated to the 3' end of the cDNA by means of T4 RNA ligase 1. To prevent hairpin formation, the 12-nucleotide UMI was made up of two random hexamers with an eight-base spacer between them. From the second PCR onward, TCR alpha and beta chain libraries were processed separately, and dual indexing was applied for multiplexing. After pooling, the indexed libraries were analyzed by capillary electrophoresis and sequenced on either an Illumina MiSeq or NextSeq. To boost base diversity and improve cluster recognition, PhiX DNA at about 5-7.5% was spiked into the libraries. Per the authors' processing: Demultiplexor pulled UMIs out of read 2, joined the UMIs with the TCR sequence from read 1, and separated reads according to sample indices. Decombinator identified V and J genes and V-J junctions, assigning each TCR a five-part identifier including V and J deletions. UMIs were used by Collapsinator to correct sequencing errors and PCR amplification heterogeneity, so that a UMI-based abundance was obtained for each TCR. CDR3Translator turned identifiers into nucleotide sequence, translated that sequence into amino acids, and pulled out CDR3 regions based on terminal motifs. Error-corrected counts of alpha and beta TCRs from blood and skin were compared after being normalized to the amount of input RNA. TCRdb's own reprocessing of the public reads used fastp at Q25 and MiXCR and kept productive beta chains. Duplicate CDR3 protein sequences are folded into a single record with the most common DNA and genes. It is TCRdb's table, rather than the study itself, that gives the V and J calls and clone size. This sample gives 20,000 to 25,000 distinct CDR3 sequences in total; about 6.4% of them show up just once. Over 5% of the sample rests with the top ten.

Sequences MDHEN (CDR1) and SYDVKM (CDR2) are obtained from the germline V gene. V is clipped by 6 bases and J by 1 base, and the sequence between their germline boundaries is 16 bases long. The CDR3 covers 15 residues, taking in both the cysteine and the phenylalanine. Left in the record is the CDR3 DNA by itself, 45 bases read in frame from the first base. The V and J genes are TRBV28 and TRBJ2-7; the D gene could be TRBD1 or TRBD2, each one agreeing over 5 bases. This sequence originates from an adult in good health. The source was skin, collected from a tuberculin skin test site. Here is the DNA: TGTGCCAGCAGCTCCCCGGGACGGGGTTCCTACGAGCAGTACTTC. This codes for CASSSPGRGSYEQYF.